Listed here are 30 T cell receptor beta chains from one sample, sequenced in a study of PD-1 blockade in mismatch repair-deficient tumors. The repertoire was sequenced with immunoSEQ multiplex PCR; TCRdb's copy has only in-frame clones and lacks some. This table has 56,000 or so clones, roughly three quarters appearing once. The sequencing used peripheral blood, collected 4 weeks after starting pembrolizumab. These receptors were collected from an adult with mismatch repair-deficient cancer.

Only a few counts were recorded for this clone. The chain recombines TRBV7-9 with TRBJ2-3, with D perhaps TRBD2 (6 bases). The CDR3 consists of 15 residues. The V gene lost 4 bases and the J gene lost 2 bases, with 13 bases spanning the gap. Germline V gene data show CDR1 as SEHNR and CDR2 as FQNEAQ (reference sequence). CDR3 region: CASSSQGGSTDTQYF. The CDR3 nucleotides are TGTGCCAGCAGCTCCCAGGGAGGCTCCACAGATACGCAGTATTTT.

The chain uses TRBV4-2 and TRBJ1-2, with D unresolved. The germline V gene has CDR1 LGHNA and CDR2 YNFKEQ. This CDR3 is built from 17 residues. V gave up 0 bases and J gave up 1 base, with 15 bases separating them. The DNA of the CDR3 is TGTGCCAGCAGCCAAGAAGCCAGCACAGCTGTTAACTATGGCTACACCTTC. Translation gives CASSQEASTAVNYGYTF.

The rearrangement uses TRBV19 and TRBJ2-1; 14 bases agree with TRBD2. The CDR3 has 16 residues. Germline values: CDR1 LNHDA, CDR2 SQIVND (reference sequence). V lost 7 bases and J lost 6; bases outside the gene matches: 8. The CDR3 bases are TGTGCCAGTAACCCGGGACTAGCGGGAGTTGGCAATGAGCAGTTCTTC. Its protein is CASNPGLAGVGNEQFF.

The chain recombines TRBV9 with TRBJ2-3, with TRBD2 identical over 9 bases. Germline CDR1 and CDR2: SGDLS and YYNGEE. The CDR3 runs 17 residues. V shed 0 bases, J shed 8 bases, and the junction held 13 bases outside the gene matches. CDR3 sequence (DNA): TGTGCCAGCAGCGTAGCTCTCGAGGTAGCGGGAGTAGGTACGCAGTATTTT. Protein: CASSVALEVAGVGTQYF.

This clone was picked up a small number of times. The chain combines TRBV9 with TRBJ2-2; 10 nucleotides agree with TRBD2. The trim removed 4 bases at V and 3 bases at J, leaving 9 bases unmatched. The CDR3 is 17 amino acids. CDR1 is SGDLS, CDR2 YYNGEE, per germline. CDR3 protein: CASSLLAGDPYTGELFF. The CDR3 DNA reads as TGTGCCAGCAGCCTTCTAGCGGGAGACCCTTACACCGGGGAGCTGTTTTTT.

This sequence joins TRBV7-6 and TRBJ2-7; 15 nucleotides line up with TRBD2. The junction had 19 bases not matched to a gene; V was cut back by 4 bases and J by 3 bases. The CDR3 consists of 21 residues. Germline lookup yields CDR1 SGHVS and CDR2 FNYEAQ. CDR3 loop: CASSSPGPGLAGGPEGYEQYF. The CDR3 coding sequence is TGTGCCAGCAGCTCCCCCGGGCCCGGACTAGCGGGAGGGCCTGAAGGCTACGAGCAGTACTTC.

This clone was seen only a few times. The gene calls are TRBV4-1 and TRBJ2-5; D is undetermined. Germline CDR1 reads MGHRA; CDR2 reads YSYEKL. Trimming cost V 1 base and J 5 bases, with 8 bases left between them. This CDR3 is built from 13 residues. The CDR3, as DNA: TGCGCCAGCAGCCAAGTCTCCGCGGAGACCCAGTACTTC. Its protein is CASSQVSAETQYF.

CDR3 in amino acids: CASSPDFLGETQYF. As DNA, the CDR3 is TGTGCCAGCAGCCCGGACTTTCTCGGAGAGACCCAGTACTTC. The chain uses TRBV5-4 and TRBJ2-5, with a possible D match to TRBD2 (5 bases). Trimming pared 4 bases from V and 4 bases from J, leaving 14 bases between. This CDR3 spans 14 amino acids. CDR1 is SGHNT, CDR2 YYREEE, per germline (reference sequence). Drawing the rest from reference TRBV5-4 and TRBJ2-5, the complete variable domain is ETGVTQSPTHLIKTRGQQVTLRCSSQSGHNTVSWYQQALGQGPQFIFQYYREEENGRGNFPPRFSGLQFPNYSSELNVNALELDDSALYLCASSPDFLGETQYFGPGTRLLVL.

The chain couples TRBV13 to TRBJ2-1, with TRBD1 identical over 9 bases. V was clipped by 4 bases and J by 10 bases; unmatched bases: 8. Germline V gives CDR1 PRHDT, CDR2 FYEKMQ (reference sequence). The CDR3 runs 14 residues. DNA for the CDR3: TGTGCCAGCAGCTGGACAGGGGCCCTGAAGGAGCAGTTCTTC. Amino acids: CASSWTGALKEQFF.

The V and J genes are TRBV30 and TRBJ2-3; D is unresolved. Per the germline V gene, CDR1 is GTSNPN and CDR2 is SVGIG (reference sequence). The CDR3 loop spans 15 amino acids. The V gene lost 1 base and the J gene lost 1 base, with 12 bases spanning the gap. The CDR3, as DNA: TGTGCCTGGAGTGACACCCTAAAGGGCACAGATACGCAGTATTTT. This translates into CAWSDTLKGTDTQYF.

V and J are TRBV9 and TRBJ1-1; the D is unclear. The CDR3 is 12 amino acids. V was shortened by 3 bases and J by 0 bases, with 3 bases between the two germline ends. Germline V gene lookup returns CDR1 SGDLS and CDR2 YYNGEE. CDR3 coding DNA: TGTGCCAGCAGCGCAGTGAACACTGAAGCTTTCTTT. This sequence encodes CASSAVNTEAFF.

This clone was observed a few times. CDR3 in amino acids: CASSLDPFSYEQYF. Written as DNA, the CDR3 is TGTGCCAGCAGCTTGGACCCCTTCTCCTACGAGCAGTACTTC. This chain links TRBV11-2 with TRBJ2-7, with D unclear. The CDR3 is 14 residues long. CDR1 is SGHAT, CDR2 FQNNGV, per germline. Trimming removed 3 bases from V and 0 bases from J, with 9 bases in between.

The chain uses TRBV7-8 and TRBJ2-2; D remains unclear. V lost 0 bases and J 5 bases, leaving 10 bases between the germline ends. Germline CDR1 SGHVS, CDR2 FQNEAQ. This CDR3 is built from 15 residues. In DNA, the CDR3 is TGTGCCAGCAGCTTAGCCCCTGAGAAAACCGGGGAGCTGTTTTTT. Translation gives CASSLAPEKTGELFF.

The chain links TRBV12-5 to TRBJ2-1, with D perhaps TRBD1 or TRBD2 (5 bases each). The CDR3 consists of 15 residues. CDR1 and CDR2 from the germline V gene are LGHNT and FRNRAP. The V end was cut by 2 bases, the J end by 9 bases, with 17 bases between. This CDR3 is CASGLPRGMRGEQFF. CDR3 coding DNA: TGTGCTAGTGGTTTGCCCCGGGGCATGAGGGGTGAGCAGTTCTTC.

Comment on this clone: Sequence at one end of the junction differs from germline and may be a read error. The chain combines TRBV4-3 with TRBJ2-7; maybe TRBD1 (6 bases). The CDR3 sequence is 10 residues long. The germline gives CDR1 LGHNA, CDR2 YSLEER. The CDR3 reads CASSQRQADF. The CDR3 DNA reads as TGCGCCAGCAGCCAGAGACAGGCCGACTTC.

This chain connects TRBV27 to TRBJ2-7; TRBD2 matches at 7 bases. With V trimmed by 3 bases and J by 2 bases, 13 bases remained unmatched. CDR3 length equals 17 residues. Germline-derived CDR1 and CDR2 are MNHEY and SMNVEV (reference sequence). CDR3 amino acids: CASSLRGTRTAPYEQYF. The CDR3 DNA reads TGTGCCAGCAGTTTGCGGGGGACCCGGACCGCCCCCTACGAGCAGTACTTC.

The CDR3 is CASSLGTGFYEQYF. Here the CDR3 DNA reads TGTGCCAGCAGCTTGGGGACAGGTTTCTACGAGCAGTACTTC. V and J are TRBV5-4 and TRBJ2-7, with TRBD1 matching 7 bases. The length of the CDR3 is 14 residues. Germline loops: CDR1 SGHNT, CDR2 YYREEE (reference sequence). Unmatched junction bases numbered 3, after V lost 0 bases and J lost 3 bases.

The chain links TRBV11-3 to TRBJ2-1; D not resolved. Trimming removed 2 bases at V and 7 bases at J, with 9 bases between. The CDR3 totals 13 residues. Germline assignment: CDR1 SGHNT and CDR2 YENEEA. Here the CDR3 reads CASSLFLNNEQFF. The CDR3 nucleotides are TGTGCCAGCAGCTTATTCTTGAATAATGAGCAGTTCTTC. Based on the CDR3 plus reference TRBV11-3 and TRBJ2-1, the full variable domain is EAGVVQSPRYKIIEKKQPVAFWCNPISGHNTLYWYLQNLGQGPELLIRYENEEAVDDSQLPKDRFSAERLKGVDSTLKIQPAELGDSAVYLCASSLFLNNEQFFGPGTRLTVL.

The chain recombines TRBV6-6 with TRBJ1-3, with D hard to call. There are 15 residues in the CDR3. CDR1 is MNHNY and CDR2 is SVGAGI in the germline V gene (reference sequence). The V end lost 4 bases, the J end lost 0 bases, and 10 bases lay between the germline ends. The DNA for the CDR3 is TGTGCCAGCAGTTCTCTAAGGAGCTCTGGAAACACCATATATTTT. Its translation: CASSSLRSSGNTIYF.

The gene calls are TRBV7-3 and TRBJ2-2; TRBD2 is a possible D gene (5 bases). CDR1 is SGHTA and CDR2 is FQGTGA in the germline V gene. Trimming stripped 5 bases from V and 6 bases from J, with 16 bases between. The CDR3 is 15 amino acids. CDR3 sequence: CASSLLTGSPGELFF. CDR3 nucleotide sequence: TGTGCCAGCAGCCTCCTTACGGGGAGCCCCGGGGAGCTGTTTTTT.

The J gene is TRBJ2-1, the V gene TRBV29-1; 12 nucleotides agree with TRBD2. The trim removed 7 bases at V and 9 bases at J, leaving 10 bases unmatched. The germline CDR1 and CDR2 sequences are SQVTM and ANQGSEA. This CDR3 has 14 residues. In nucleotides, the CDR3 is TGCAGCGCCACGACTAGCGGGAGTCGGGGTGAGCAGTTCTTC. Its protein is CSATTSGSRGEQFF.

The chain links TRBV7-3 to TRBJ2-1; a possible D gene is TRBD2 (5 bases). Germline-derived CDR1 and CDR2 are SGHTA and FQGTGA. The V end was cut by 5 bases, the J end by 6 bases, with 17 bases between. The CDR3 extends over 15 amino acids. Written as DNA, the CDR3 is TGTGCCAGCAGCCCATCAGCGGAGGAGGCCAATGAGCAGTTCTTC. It codes for CASSPSAEEANEQFF.

The chain employs TRBV5-1 and TRBJ2-3; D might be TRBD1 (5 bases). The CDR3 runs 15 residues. V lost 0 bases, J lost 0 bases, and 8 bases lay in between. Germline CDR1 is SGHRS and CDR2 is YFSETQ. The CDR3 protein is CASSLEQASTDTQYF. CDR3 coding DNA: TGCGCCAGCAGCTTGGAACAGGCTAGCACAGATACGCAGTATTTT.

This clone came up once. This rearrangement joins TRBV7-2 to TRBJ2-6; D is possibly TRBD2 (5 bases). CDR1 SGHTA and CDR2 FQGNSA come from the germline V gene. The V and J ends lost 4 bases and 0 bases respectively, with 7 bases between them. The CDR3 sequence is 15 residues long. CDR3 in DNA: TGTGCCAGCAGCTCGGGGAGCTCTGGGGCCAACGTCCTGACTTTC. Translated: CASSSGSSGANVLTF.

CDR3 bases: TGTGCCAGCAGATCTTTATGGGCGGGCGGCTCCTACGAGCAGTACTTC. This translates into CASRSLWAGGSYEQYF. The V gene is TRBV6-4, the J gene TRBJ2-7; D is perhaps TRBD2 (5 bases). The V gene's germline CDR1 is MRHNA and CDR2 SNTAGT. There are 16 residues in the CDR3. Trimming took 6 bases from V and 0 from J, leaving 18 bases between them.

The chain is built from TRBV7-9 and TRBJ1-2; D is undetermined. CDR1 is SEHNR and CDR2 is FQNEAQ in the germline V gene (reference sequence). This CDR3 comprises 14 residues. Trimming removed 5 bases from V and 5 bases from J, with 15 bases in between. The CDR3 here is CASSELTAEYGYTF. CDR3 bases: TGTGCCAGCAGCGAATTGACGGCCGAATATGGCTACACCTTC. The variable domain in full, with the rest retrieved from reference TRBV7-9 and TRBJ1-2, is DTGVSQNPRHKITKRGQNVTFRCDPISEHNRLYWYRQTLGQGPEFLTYFQNEAQLEKSRLLSDRFSAERPKGSFSTLEIQRTEQGDSAMYLCASSELTAEYGYTFGSGTRLTVV.

The chain carries TRBV4-2 and TRBJ2-5; D is ambiguous. Trimming pared 1 base from V and 1 base from J, leaving 10 bases between. Germline CDR1 is LGHNA and CDR2 is YNFKEQ. CDR3 length: 15 amino acids. The DNA of the CDR3 is TGTGCCAGCAGCCAAGTAGCCAACCTCCAAGAGACCCAGTACTTC. Amino acids: CASSQVANLQETQYF.

The chain is built from TRBV5-1 and TRBJ2-1; D possibly corresponds to TRBD1 (6 bases). V gave up 3 bases and J gave up 3 bases, with 19 bases separating them. This CDR3 comprises 17 residues. CDR1 and CDR2 (germline): SGHRS, YFSETQ. CDR3 protein: CASSSLLLTGYYNEQFF. As DNA, the CDR3 is TGCGCCAGCAGCTCACTCCTATTGACAGGTTACTACAATGAGCAGTTCTTC.

This chain links TRBV10-3 with TRBJ1-4; the D gene is possibly TRBD1 (5 bases). Trimming took 6 bases from V and 7 from J, leaving 12 bases between them. The CDR3 has 13 residues. Germline CDR1 is ENHRY and CDR2 is SYGVKD. The CDR3 sequence: CAIREGTAEKLFF. CDR3 DNA sequence: TGTGCCATCAGGGAAGGGACGGCTGAAAAACTGTTTTTT.

The chain combines TRBV10-3 with TRBJ1-2, with TRBD1 matching over 7 bases. The trim removed 0 bases at V and 5 bases at J, leaving 3 bases unmatched. Germline values: CDR1 ENHRY, CDR2 SYGVKD. This CDR3 spans 14 amino acids. The CDR3 sequence: CAISESDRVYGYTF. As DNA, the CDR3 is TGTGCCATCAGTGAGTCTGACAGGGTATATGGCTACACCTTC.